A selection of T cell receptor beta chains follows, all from one sample in a study of T cells in Graves' hyperthyroidism and ophthalmopathy. MiXCR, applied by TCRdb to the multiplex PCR reads, yields one record per CDR3 protein. The sample has 730,000 or so distinct CDR3 sequences; around a sixth are singletons. The source material was blood. These receptors all come from a woman aged 50 to 60 with Graves' hyperthyroidism that later progressed to Graves' ophthalmopathy. Each CDR3 is given without its conserved first and last residue. Fields, in order: CDR3 length, V gene, J gene, CDR3 protein.

12	TRBV5-1	TRBJ1-5	ASSPRAGNQPQH
14	TRBV27	TRBJ2-1	ASSLSTGEWGYEQF
13	TRBV12-3/TRBV12-4	TRBJ2-5	ASRVSGGAGETQY
13	TRBV7-2	TRBJ2-1	ASSSGTAPYNEQF
14	TRBV12-3/TRBV12-4	TRBJ2-3	ASSLNSGGATDTQY
11	TRBV12-3/TRBV12-4	TRBJ2-7	ASSPWIHYEQY
14	TRBV4-1	TRBJ1-5	ASSQDPDRYNQPQH
11	TRBV20-1	TRBJ2-5	SAPGTGTETQY
16	TRBV12-3/TRBV12-4	TRBJ2-6	ASSPPTGGMGGANVLT
12	TRBV27	TRBJ1-1	ASSSAYRFAEAF
12	TRBV2	TRBJ2-2	ASSGGARSGELF
11	TRBV24-1	TRBJ1-5	ATGGAYNQPQH
13	TRBV6-1	TRBJ2-3	ASSNSGGPGNTQY
14	TRBV6-1	TRBJ2-3	ASSSDAVWGTDTQY
11	TRBV7-9	TRBJ2-5	ASSLAVKETQY
11	TRBV7-2	TRBJ1-1	ASRKDPNTEAF
15	TRBV20-1	TRBJ1-3	SARDGRQTGTGNTIY
14	TRBV20-1	TRBJ2-7	SARKLTGGLVYEQY
10	TRBV7-6	TRBJ2-3	ASSHREDTQY
13	TRBV4-2	TRBJ2-7	ASSQDRAGTYEQY
13	TRBV2	TRBJ1-5	ASTSYRDLNQPQH
17	TRBV4-1	TRBJ1-2	ASSQGNAGTGSSGYGYT
14	TRBV7-3	TRBJ2-5	ASSLGGLAGGETQY
11	TRBV19	TRBJ1-5	ASNTPGDQPQH
13	TRBV11-2	TRBJ2-5	ASSTGDRGQETQY
14	TRBV7-8	TRBJ2-7	ASSTSNRDRPHEQH
13	TRBV4-1	TRBJ1-2	ASSHSGTASYGYT
17	TRBV7-8	TRBJ2-3	ASSLARGGGIKVVDTQY
10	TRBV20-1	TRBJ2-5	SAGQGVETQY
15	TRBV12-5	TRBJ1-5	ASGLIRGPYSNQPQH
12	TRBV5-1	TRBJ1-5	ASAAGQGNQPQH
15	TRBV3-1	TRBJ2-3	ASRGTSGGTSTDTQY
13	TRBV15	TRBJ2-7	ATSRDRWGSYEQY
13	TRBV6-1	TRBJ1-3	ASRQEPFSGNTIY
14	TRBV12-3/TRBV12-4	TRBJ1-5	ASSLVWDPSNQPQH
15	TRBV10-3	TRBJ2-7	AISESVGGAQGTEQY
14	TRBV15	TRBJ2-1	ATSRGLAGGDNEQF
14	TRBV27	TRBJ1-5	ASSSYRNYSNQPQH
13	TRBV19	TRBJ2-1	ASSMAGARYNEQF
12	TRBV10-1	TRBJ2-5	ASSPRGLQETQY
14	TRBV5-6	TRBJ1-6	ASSLVLAGRNSPLH
13	TRBV2	TRBJ1-2	ASTLEDRGIYGYT
15	TRBV7-9	TRBJ2-1	ASSLLGAGTGYNEQF
14	TRBV9	TRBJ2-3	ASSVGLAGVADTQY
14	TRBV20-1	TRBJ2-4	SARDRGLGLPDIQY